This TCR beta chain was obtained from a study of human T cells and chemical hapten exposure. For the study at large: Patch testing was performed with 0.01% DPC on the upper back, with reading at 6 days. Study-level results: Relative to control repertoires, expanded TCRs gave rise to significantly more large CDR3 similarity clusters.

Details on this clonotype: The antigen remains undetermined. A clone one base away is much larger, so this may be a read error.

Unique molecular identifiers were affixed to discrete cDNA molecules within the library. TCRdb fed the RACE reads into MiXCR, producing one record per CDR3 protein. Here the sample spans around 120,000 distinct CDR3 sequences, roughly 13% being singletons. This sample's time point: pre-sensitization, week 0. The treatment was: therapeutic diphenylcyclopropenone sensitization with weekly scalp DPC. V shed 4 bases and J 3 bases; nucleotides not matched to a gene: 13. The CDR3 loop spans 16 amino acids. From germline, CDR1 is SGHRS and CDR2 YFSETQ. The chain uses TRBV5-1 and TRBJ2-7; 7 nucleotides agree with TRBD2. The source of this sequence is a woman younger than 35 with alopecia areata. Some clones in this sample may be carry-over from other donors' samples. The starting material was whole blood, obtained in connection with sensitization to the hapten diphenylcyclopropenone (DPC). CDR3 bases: TGCGCCAGCAGCCTGGAAGAGGGTAGCGGGTTCTACGAGCAGTACTTC. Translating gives CASSLEEGSGFYEQYF.